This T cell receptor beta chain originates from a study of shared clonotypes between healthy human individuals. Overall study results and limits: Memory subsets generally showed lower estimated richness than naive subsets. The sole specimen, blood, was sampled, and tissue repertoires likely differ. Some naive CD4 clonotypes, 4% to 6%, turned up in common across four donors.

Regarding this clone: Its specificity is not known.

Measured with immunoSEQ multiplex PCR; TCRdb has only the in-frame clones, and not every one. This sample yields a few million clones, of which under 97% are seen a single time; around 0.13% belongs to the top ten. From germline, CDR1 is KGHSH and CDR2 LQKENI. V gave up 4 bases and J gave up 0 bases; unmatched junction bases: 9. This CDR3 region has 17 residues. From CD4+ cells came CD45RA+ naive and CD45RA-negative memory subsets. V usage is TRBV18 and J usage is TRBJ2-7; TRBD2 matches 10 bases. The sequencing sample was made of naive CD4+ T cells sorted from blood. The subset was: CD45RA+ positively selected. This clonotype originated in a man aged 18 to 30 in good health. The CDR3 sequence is CASSRASGSGVSYEQYF. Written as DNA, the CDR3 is TGTGCCAGCTCACGAGCTAGCGGGAGCGGGGTCTCCTACGAGCAGTACTTC.